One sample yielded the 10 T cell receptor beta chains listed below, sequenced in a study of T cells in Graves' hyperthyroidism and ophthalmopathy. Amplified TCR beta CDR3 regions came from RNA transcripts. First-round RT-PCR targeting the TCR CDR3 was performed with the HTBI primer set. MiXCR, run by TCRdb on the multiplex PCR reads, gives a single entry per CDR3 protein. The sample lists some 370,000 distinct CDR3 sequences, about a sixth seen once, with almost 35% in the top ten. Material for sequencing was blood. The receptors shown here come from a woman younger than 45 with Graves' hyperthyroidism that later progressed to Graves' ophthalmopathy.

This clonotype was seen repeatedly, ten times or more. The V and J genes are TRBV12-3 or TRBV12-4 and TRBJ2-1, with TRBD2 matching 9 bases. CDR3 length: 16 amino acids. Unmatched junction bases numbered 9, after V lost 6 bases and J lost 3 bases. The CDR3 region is CASSPASGGNYNEQFF. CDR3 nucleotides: TGTGCCAGCAGCCCCGCCAGCGGGGGGAACTACAATGAGCAGTTCTTC.

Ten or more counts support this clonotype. CDR3: CASSIEPAMNTEAFF. CDR3 bases: TGTGCCAGTAGTATAGAGCCAGCGATGAACACTGAAGCTTTCTTT. The chain has TRBV19 and TRBJ1-1; unclear D gene. CDR3 size: 15 residues. V was cut by 0 bases and J by 0 bases, with 8 bases left in between. Germline values: CDR1 LNHDA, CDR2 SQIVND (reference sequence).

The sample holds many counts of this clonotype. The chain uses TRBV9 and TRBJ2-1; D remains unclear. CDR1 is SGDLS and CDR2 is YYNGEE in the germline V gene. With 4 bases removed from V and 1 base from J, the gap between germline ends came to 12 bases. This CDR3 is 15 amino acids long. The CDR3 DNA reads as TGTGCCAGCAGCCCGGTTAGCAGTTCCTACAATGAGCAGTTCTTC. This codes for CASSPVSSSYNEQFF. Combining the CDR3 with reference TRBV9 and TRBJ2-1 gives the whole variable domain DSGVTQTPKHLITATGQRVTLRCSPRSGDLSVYWYQQSLDQGLQFLIQYYNGEERAKGNILERFSAQQFPDLHSELNLSSLELGDSALYFCASSPVSSSYNEQFFGPGTRLTVL.

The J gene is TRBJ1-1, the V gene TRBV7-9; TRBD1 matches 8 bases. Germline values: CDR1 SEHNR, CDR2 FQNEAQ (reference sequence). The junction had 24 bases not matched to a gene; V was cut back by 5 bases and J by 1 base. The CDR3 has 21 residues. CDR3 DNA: TGTGCCAGCAGCCCCCTCTCGATTGGACAGGGCCTCAATCCATCGAACACTGAAGCTTTCTTT. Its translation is CASSPLSIGQGLNPSNTEAFF.

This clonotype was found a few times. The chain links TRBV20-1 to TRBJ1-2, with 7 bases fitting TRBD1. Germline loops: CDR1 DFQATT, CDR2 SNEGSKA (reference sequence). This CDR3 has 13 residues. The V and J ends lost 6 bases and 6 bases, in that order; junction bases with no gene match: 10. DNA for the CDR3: TGCAGTGCCCCCCGGGACAGTTTAGATGGCTACACCTTC. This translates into CSAPRDSLDGYTF.

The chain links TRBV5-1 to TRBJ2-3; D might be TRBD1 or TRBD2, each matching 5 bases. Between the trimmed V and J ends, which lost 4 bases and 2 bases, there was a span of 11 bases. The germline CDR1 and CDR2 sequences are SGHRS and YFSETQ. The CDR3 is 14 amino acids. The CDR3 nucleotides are TGCGCCAGCAGCGTCCCCGGGACCACAGATACGCAGTATTTT. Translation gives CASSVPGTTDTQYF. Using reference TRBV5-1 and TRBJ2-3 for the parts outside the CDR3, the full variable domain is KAGVTQTPRYLIKTRGQQVTLSCSPISGHRSVSWYQQTPGQGLQFLFEYFSETQRNKGNFPGRFSGRQFSNSRSEMNVSTLELGDSALYLCASSVPGTTDTQYFGPGTRLTVL.

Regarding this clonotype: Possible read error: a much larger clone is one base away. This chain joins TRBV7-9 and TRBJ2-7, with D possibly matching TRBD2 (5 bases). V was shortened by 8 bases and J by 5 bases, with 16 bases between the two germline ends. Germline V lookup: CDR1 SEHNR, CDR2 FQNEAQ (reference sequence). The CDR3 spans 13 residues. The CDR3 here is CASRRSEGDEQYF. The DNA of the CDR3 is TGTGCCAGCCGCCGGTCCGAGGGCGACGAGCAGTACTTC.

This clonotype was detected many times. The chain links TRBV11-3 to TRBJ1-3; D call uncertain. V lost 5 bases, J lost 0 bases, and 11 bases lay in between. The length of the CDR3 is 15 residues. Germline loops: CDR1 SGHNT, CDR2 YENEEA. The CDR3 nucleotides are TGTGCCAGCAGCCCTGGACGGAACTCTGGAAACACCATATATTTT. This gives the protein CASSPGRNSGNTIYF.

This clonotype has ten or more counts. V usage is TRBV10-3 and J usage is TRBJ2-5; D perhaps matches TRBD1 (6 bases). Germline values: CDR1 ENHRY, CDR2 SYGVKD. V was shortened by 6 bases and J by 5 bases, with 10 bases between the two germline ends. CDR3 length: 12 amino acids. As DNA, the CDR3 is TGTGCCATCAGCTCAGGGGTGGAGACCCAGTACTTC. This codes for CAISSGVETQYF.

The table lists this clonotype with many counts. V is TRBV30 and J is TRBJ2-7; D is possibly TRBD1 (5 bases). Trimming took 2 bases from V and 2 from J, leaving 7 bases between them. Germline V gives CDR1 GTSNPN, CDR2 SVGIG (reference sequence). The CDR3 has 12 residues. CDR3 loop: CAWSWGPYEQYF. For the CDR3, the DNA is TGTGCCTGGAGTTGGGGCCCCTACGAGCAGTACTTC. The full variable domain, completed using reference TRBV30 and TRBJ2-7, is SQTIHQWPATLVQPVGSPLSLECTVEGTSNPNLYWYRQAAGRGLQLLFYSVGIGQISSEVPQNLSASRPQDRQFILSSKKLLLSDSGFYLCAWSWGPYEQYFGPGTRLTVT.